The rows below give T cell receptor beta chains drawn from one sample of a study of radiotherapy plus CTLA-4 blockade in lung cancer. Profiling relied on immunoSEQ multiplex PCR, and the TCRdb table lists in-frame clones only, not all of them. The profile shows fewer than 150,000 clones, about 77% of them singletons. The sample here was peripheral blood, taken from a patient treated with radiotherapy plus ipilimumab. These receptors all come from a human donor with non-small cell lung cancer who had a partial response to radiotherapy plus ipilimumab. Each CDR3 is given with its conserved first and last residue. Fields, in order: V gene, clone size, D gene, J gene, CDR3 protein, CDR3 DNA. A D gene is named only where the DNA matches it firmly. Size is stated for part of the rows, as once, few or many counts, or as a class when the clone is expanded.

TRBV27	once	TRBD2	TRBJ2-7	CASSLSYPSGSYYEQYF	TGTGCCAGCAGTTTATCGTACCCTAGCGGGAGTTACTACGAGCAGTACTTC
TRBV7-8	.	.	TRBJ2-1	CASSLLATVQFF	TGTGCCAGCAGCCTACTCGCAACTGTGCAGTTCTTC
TRBV5-1	.	.	TRBJ2-3	CASYFSGSTDTQYF	TGCGCCAGTTACTTTAGCGGAAGCACAGATACGCAGTATTTT
TRBV5-6	.	.	TRBJ1-1	CASSLGPGSGEAFF	TGTGCCAGCAGCTTGGGTCCAGGGTCCGGTGAAGCTTTCTTT
TRBV28	few	TRBD2	TRBJ2-5	CASVGITSGSQETQYF	TGTGCCAGCGTAGGGATAACTAGCGGGAGTCAAGAGACCCAGTACTTC
TRBV7-9	.	.	TRBJ2-1	CASSFLRNEQFF	TGTGCCAGCAGCTTCCTACGGAATGAGCAGTTCTTC
TRBV6-5	.	TRBD1	TRBJ1-2	CASNTGQGAARGYTF	TGTGCCAGCAATACGGGACAGGGAGCGGCGCGTGGCTACACCTTC
TRBV5-1	.	.	TRBJ2-1	CASRRGSDNEQFF	TGCGCCAGCAGAAGAGGGAGTGACAATGAGCAGTTCTTC
TRBV6-6	few	TRBD1	TRBJ1-4	CASTSGRQGNEKLFF	TGTGCCAGCACCTCCGGTCGACAGGGAAATGAAAAACTGTTTTTT
TRBV18	few	TRBD2	TRBJ2-3	CASSLGTSGRAVDTQYF	TGTGCCAGCTCACTCGGGACTAGCGGGAGGGCCGTAGATACGCAGTATTTT
TRBV27	.	.	TRBJ2-5	CASSLTPDIAAVLQETQYF	TGTGCCAGCAGTTTAACTCCGGACATAGCGGCGGTCCTCCAAGAGACCCAGTACTTC
TRBV6-1	.	.	TRBJ1-2	CASSVREGQGGYTF	TGTGCCAGCAGTGTAAGGGAGGGGCAGGGTGGCTACACCTTC
TRBV5-4	.	TRBD1	TRBJ2-7	CASTVGQASYEQYF	TGTGCCAGCACCGTGGGACAGGCTTCCTACGAGCAGTACTTC
TRBV7-2	.	TRBD2	TRBJ2-3	CASSLLAGGVSTDTQYF	TGTGCCAGCAGCTTATTAGCGGGAGGGGTTAGCACAGATACGCAGTATTTT
TRBV5-5	.	.	TRBJ1-2	CASSLDRNYGYTF	TGTGCCAGCAGCCTCGACAGGAACTATGGCTACACCTTC
TRBV2	.	.	TRBJ2-3	CASRPYTDTQYF	TGTGCCAGCAGACCCTACACAGATACGCAGTATTTT
TRBV28	.	.	TRBJ1-2	CASSALDSNYGYTF	TGTGCCAGCAGTGCCCTCGACAGTAACTATGGCTACACCTTC
TRBV28	.	TRBD1	TRBJ1-2	CASSSPTGRGYGYTF	TGTGCCAGCAGTTCCCCGACAGGGAGAGGCTATGGCTACACCTTC
TRBV7-3	.	TRBD2	TRBJ2-1	CASSPSGEQFF	TGTGCCAGCAGCCCTAGCGGTGAGCAGTTCTTC
TRBV6-5	.	TRBD1	TRBJ1-4	CASSPTGQGKLFF	TGTGCCAGCAGTCCGACGGGACAGGGAAAACTGTTTTTT
TRBV2	.	.	TRBJ2-1	CASSERNEQFF	TGTGCCAGCAGCGAACGGAATGAGCAGTTCTTC
TRBV28	.	TRBD1	TRBJ1-5	CASSPNRGMGLQPQHF	TGTGCCAGCAGCCCCAACAGGGGAATGGGATTGCAGCCCCAGCATTTT
TRBV6-1	.	.	TRBJ2-7	CASSESGLGSYEQYF	TGTGCCAGCAGTGAAAGTGGACTCGGCTCCTACGAGCAGTACTTC
TRBV5-1	.	.	TRBJ1-2	CASSLRGNRELYGYTF	TGCGCCAGCAGCTTGAGGGGGAACAGAGAACTGTATGGCTACACCTTC
TRBV11-2	.	TRBD2	TRBJ2-7	CASGRLAASYEQYF	TGTGCCAGCGGGCGACTAGCGGCCTCCTACGAGCAGTACTTC
TRBV7-2	.	TRBD2	TRBJ2-1	CASSLTASGSSEQFF	TGTGCCAGCAGCTTAACGGCTAGCGGGAGCAGTGAGCAGTTCTTC
TRBV6-6	.	.	TRBJ2-7	CASRPERNYEQYF	TGTGCCAGCAGGCCGGAGAGAAACTACGAGCAGTACTTC
TRBV2	.	.	TRBJ1-3	CASSGQLYSGNTIYF	TGTGCCAGCAGTGGACAGCTTTACTCTGGAAACACCATATATTTT
TRBV2	.	.	TRBJ2-1	CASSRDNSPYNEQFF	TGTGCCAGCAGTCGGGACAATAGTCCCTACAATGAGCAGTTCTTC
TRBV19	.	.	TRBJ1-4	CASSPGGRGTNEKLFF	TGTGCCAGTAGCCCGGGTGGGAGAGGAACTAATGAAAAACTGTTTTTT
TRBV29-1	.	TRBD1	TRBJ2-1	CSVRTGFNEQFF	TGCAGCGTTAGGACAGGGTTCAATGAGCAGTTCTTC
TRBV19	.	TRBD1	TRBJ1-2	CASSTDRGQRGYTF	TGTGCCAGTAGTACTGACAGGGGGCAGCGGGGCTACACCTTC
TRBV9	.	.	TRBJ2-5	CASSGGGPRETQYF	TGTGCCAGCAGCGGTGGAGGCCCGAGGGAGACCCAGTACTTC
TRBV15	.	TRBD2	TRBJ2-2	CATSRGLFAGGYTGELFF	TGTGCCACCAGCAGAGGCCTTTTTGCGGGAGGGTACACCGGGGAGCTGTTTTTT
TRBV29-1	.	.	TRBJ2-1	CSVVSLANVIYNEQFF	TGCAGCGTTGTGAGCCTAGCGAACGTTATCTACAATGAGCAGTTCTTC
TRBV2	.	.	TRBJ2-7	CASRKDSNEQYF	TGTGCCAGCAGAAAGGACAGTAACGAGCAGTACTTC
TRBV28	.	.	TRBJ2-1	CASSPSGVEFF	TGTGCCAGCAGTCCATCGGGAGTCGAGTTCTTC
TRBV6-6	.	.	TRBJ1-1	CASRGDTEAFF	TGTGCCAGCCGGGGTGACACTGAAGCTTTCTTT
TRBV5-5	few	TRBD1	TRBJ1-2	CASSPSQGAGLGYTF	TGTGCCAGCAGCCCGTCACAGGGGGCGGGTTTGGGCTACACCTTC
TRBV28	.	.	TRBJ1-2	CASSLIEVSLGGYTF	TGTGCCAGCAGTTTAATTGAGGTTTCTCTCGGTGGCTACACCTTC
TRBV6-1	.	TRBD2	TRBJ2-1	CASSMGLAGSYEQFF	TGTGCCAGCAGCATGGGACTAGCGGGGAGTTATGAGCAGTTCTTC
TRBV7-9	.	.	TRBJ2-5	CASSPRYQETQYF	TGTGCCAGCAGCCCCCGGTACCAAGAGACCCAGTACTTC
TRBV6-1	.	TRBD1	TRBJ1-4	CASSRGQATNEKLFF	TGTGCCAGCAGCCGAGGACAGGCAACTAATGAAAAACTGTTTTTT
TRBV4-2	.	TRBD2	TRBJ2-1	CASSPSGSGVNEQFF	TGTGCCAGCAGTCCTAGCGGGAGTGGAGTCAATGAGCAGTTCTTC
TRBV7-9	.	.	TRBJ1-6	CASSLGEHSPLHF	TGTGCCAGCAGCCTTGGGGAGCATTCACCCCTCCACTTT
TRBV10-2	.	TRBD2	TRBJ2-7	CASTWTSGTYEQYF	TGCGCCAGCACCTGGACTAGCGGGACCTACGAGCAGTACTTC